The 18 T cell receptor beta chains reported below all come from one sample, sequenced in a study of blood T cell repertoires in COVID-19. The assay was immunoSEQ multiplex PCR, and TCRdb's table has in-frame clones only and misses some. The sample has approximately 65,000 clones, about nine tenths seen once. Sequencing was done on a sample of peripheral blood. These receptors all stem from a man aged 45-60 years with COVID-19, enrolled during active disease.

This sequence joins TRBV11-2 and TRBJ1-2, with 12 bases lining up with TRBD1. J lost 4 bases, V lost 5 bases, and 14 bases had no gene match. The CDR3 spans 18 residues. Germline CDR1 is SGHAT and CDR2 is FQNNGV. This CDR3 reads CASSSLRDRGRISYGYTF. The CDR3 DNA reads TGTGCCAGCAGCAGTCTCCGGGACAGGGGGCGGATATCCTATGGCTACACCTTC.

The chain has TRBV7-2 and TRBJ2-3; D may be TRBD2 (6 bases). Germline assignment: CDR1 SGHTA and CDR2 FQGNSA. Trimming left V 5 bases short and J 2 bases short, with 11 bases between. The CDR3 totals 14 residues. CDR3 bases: TGTGCCAGCAGCCAAGGGACTTACACAGATACGCAGTATTTT. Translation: CASSQGTYTDTQYF.

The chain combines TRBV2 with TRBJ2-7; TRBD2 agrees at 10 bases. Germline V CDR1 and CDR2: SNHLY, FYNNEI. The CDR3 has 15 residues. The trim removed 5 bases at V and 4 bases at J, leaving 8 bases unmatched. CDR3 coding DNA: TGTGCCAGCAGTAGACTAGCGGGCACGATGTACGAGCAGTACTTC. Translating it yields CASSRLAGTMYEQYF.

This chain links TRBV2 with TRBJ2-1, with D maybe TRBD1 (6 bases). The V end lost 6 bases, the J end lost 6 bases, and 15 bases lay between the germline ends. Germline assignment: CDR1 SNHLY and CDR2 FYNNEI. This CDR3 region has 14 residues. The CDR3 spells CASRGGGSANEQFF. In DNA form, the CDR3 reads TGTGCCAGCAGAGGGGGTGGCAGCGCCAATGAGCAGTTCTTC.

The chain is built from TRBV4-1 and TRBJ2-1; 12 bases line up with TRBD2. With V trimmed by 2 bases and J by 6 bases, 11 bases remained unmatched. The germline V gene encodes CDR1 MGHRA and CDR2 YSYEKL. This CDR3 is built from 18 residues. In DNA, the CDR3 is TGCGCCAGCAGCCAAATGGTGGGGGCTAGCGGGAGGGCCAATGAGCAGTTCTTC. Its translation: CASSQMVGASGRANEQFF.

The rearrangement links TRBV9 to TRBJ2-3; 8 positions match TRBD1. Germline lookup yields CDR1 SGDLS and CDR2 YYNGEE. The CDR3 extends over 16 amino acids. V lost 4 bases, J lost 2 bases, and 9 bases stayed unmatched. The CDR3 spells CASSSGQGGSTDTQYF. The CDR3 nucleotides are TGTGCCAGCAGCTCCGGACAGGGAGGATCCACAGATACGCAGTATTTT.

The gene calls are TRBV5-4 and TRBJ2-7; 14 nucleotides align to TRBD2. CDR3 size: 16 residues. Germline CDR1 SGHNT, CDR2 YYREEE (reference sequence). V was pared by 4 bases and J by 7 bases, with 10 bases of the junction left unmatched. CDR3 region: CASSKGLAGVQGEQYF. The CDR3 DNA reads TGTGCCAGCAGCAAGGGACTAGCGGGAGTCCAAGGTGAGCAGTACTTC.

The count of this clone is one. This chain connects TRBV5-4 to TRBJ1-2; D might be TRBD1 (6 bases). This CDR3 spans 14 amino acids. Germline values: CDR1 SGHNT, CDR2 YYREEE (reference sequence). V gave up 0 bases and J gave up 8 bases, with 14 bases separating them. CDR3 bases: TGTGCCAGCAGCTTGGAGGCAGGGGATTTGGGCTACACCTTC. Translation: CASSLEAGDLGYTF.

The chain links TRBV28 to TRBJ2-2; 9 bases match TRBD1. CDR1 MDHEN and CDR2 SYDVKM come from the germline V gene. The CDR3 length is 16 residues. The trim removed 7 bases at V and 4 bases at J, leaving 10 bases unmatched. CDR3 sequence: CASNYGQGSGTGELFF. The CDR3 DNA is TGTGCCAGCAATTATGGACAGGGGAGCGGCACCGGGGAGCTGTTTTTT.

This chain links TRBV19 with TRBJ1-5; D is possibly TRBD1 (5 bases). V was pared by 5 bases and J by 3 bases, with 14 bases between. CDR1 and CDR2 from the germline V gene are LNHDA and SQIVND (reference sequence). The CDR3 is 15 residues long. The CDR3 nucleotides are TGTGCCAGTAGTGCGGGACCGGGTTTCAATCAGCCCCAGCATTTT. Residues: CASSAGPGFNQPQHF.

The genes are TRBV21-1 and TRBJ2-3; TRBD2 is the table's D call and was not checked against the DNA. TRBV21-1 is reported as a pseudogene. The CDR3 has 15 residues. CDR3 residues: CASSPTSRHPDTQYF. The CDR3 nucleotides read TGTGCCAGCAGTCCGACTAGCCGGCACCCAGATACGCAGTATTTT.

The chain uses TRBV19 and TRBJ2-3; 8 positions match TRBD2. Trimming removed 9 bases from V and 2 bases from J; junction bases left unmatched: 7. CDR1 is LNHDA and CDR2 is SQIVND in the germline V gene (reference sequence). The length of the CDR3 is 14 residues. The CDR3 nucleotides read TGTGCCAGCGGTAGCGGGGAGCTCACAGATACGCAGTATTTT. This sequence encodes CASGSGELTDTQYF.

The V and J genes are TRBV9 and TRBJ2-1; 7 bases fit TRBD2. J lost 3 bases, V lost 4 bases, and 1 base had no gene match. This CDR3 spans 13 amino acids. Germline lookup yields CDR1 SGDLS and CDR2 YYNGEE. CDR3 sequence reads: CASSRDYYNEQFF. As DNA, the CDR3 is TGTGCCAGCAGCCGGGACTACTACAATGAGCAGTTCTTC.

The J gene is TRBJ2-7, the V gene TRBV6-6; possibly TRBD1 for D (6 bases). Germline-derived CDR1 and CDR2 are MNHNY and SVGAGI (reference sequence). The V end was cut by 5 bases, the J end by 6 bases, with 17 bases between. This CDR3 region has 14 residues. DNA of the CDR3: TGTGCCAGCAGTAGGACAGCGGTCTCGTCCGAGCAGTACTTC. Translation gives CASSRTAVSSEQYF.

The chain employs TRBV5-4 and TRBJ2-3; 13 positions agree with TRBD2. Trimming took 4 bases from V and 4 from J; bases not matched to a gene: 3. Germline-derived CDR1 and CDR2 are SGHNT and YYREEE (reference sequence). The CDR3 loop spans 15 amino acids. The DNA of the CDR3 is TGTGCCAGCAGCGGGACTAGCGGGAACTCAGATACGCAGTATTTT. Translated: CASSGTSGNSDTQYF.

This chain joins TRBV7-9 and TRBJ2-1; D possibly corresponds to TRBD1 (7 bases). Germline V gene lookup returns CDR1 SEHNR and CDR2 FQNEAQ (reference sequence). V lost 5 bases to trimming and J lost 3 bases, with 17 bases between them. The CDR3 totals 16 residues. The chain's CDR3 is CASSPQGGSVYNEQFF. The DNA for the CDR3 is TGTGCCAGCAGCCCCCAGGGGGGCTCCGTCTACAATGAGCAGTTCTTC. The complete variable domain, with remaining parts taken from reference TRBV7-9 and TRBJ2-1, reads DTGVSQNPRHKITKRGQNVTFRCDPISEHNRLYWYRQTLGQGPEFLTYFQNEAQLEKSRLLSDRFSAERPKGSFSTLEIQRTEQGDSAMYLCASSPQGGSVYNEQFFGPGTRLTVL.

The CDR3 sequence is CASRLAGGTDTQYF. CDR3 in DNA: TGTGCCAGCCGACTAGCGGGTGGCACAGATACGCAGTATTTT. The chain couples TRBV25-1 to TRBJ2-3; 10 bases line up with TRBD2. V gave up 8 bases and J gave up 1 base; unmatched junction bases: 3. The CDR3 is 14 amino acids. CDR1 is MGHDK, CDR2 SYGVNS, per germline.

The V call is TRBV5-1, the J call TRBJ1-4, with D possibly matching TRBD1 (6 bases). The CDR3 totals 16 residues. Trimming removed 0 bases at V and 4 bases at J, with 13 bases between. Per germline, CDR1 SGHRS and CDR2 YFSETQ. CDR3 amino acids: CASSLDLTGYNEKLFF. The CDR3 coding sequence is TGCGCCAGCAGCTTGGACCTGACAGGTTATAATGAAAAACTGTTTTTT.